Shown below are 14 T cell receptor beta chains from a single sample sequenced in a study of blood T cell repertoires in COVID-19. Sequencing was performed with immunoSEQ multiplex PCR; in TCRdb, only in-frame clones are kept and a portion is missing. The sample gives over 90,000 clones, about 87% of which show up once; 15% to 20% is in the top ten. Material: peripheral blood. These receptors were collected from a human donor in a cohort sampled during active COVID-19.

The gene calls are TRBV10-2 and TRBJ2-2; D gene unclear. The germline V and J ends were trimmed by 4 bases and 7 bases, with 10 bases remaining between them. The germline V gene encodes CDR1 WSHSY and CDR2 SAAADI. This CDR3 has 13 residues. The CDR3 nucleotides read TGCGCCAGCAGTGGGCAGGCAATCGGGGAGCTGTTTTTT. It is translated as CASSGQAIGELFF.

The V call is TRBV11-1, the J call TRBJ1-1, with a weak D call TRBD1 (5 bases). V gave up 8 bases and J gave up 4 bases, with 11 bases separating them. The length of the CDR3 is 12 residues. The germline CDR1 and CDR2 sequences are SGHAT and FQDESV (reference sequence). The CDR3 region has the DNA TGTGCCAGCGGAGTTAGGGGCACTGAAGCTTTCTTT. Translated: CASGVRGTEAFF.

This chain joins TRBV4-1 and TRBJ1-1; D gene unclear. CDR1 and CDR2 from the germline V gene are MGHRA and YSYEKL. V dropped 0 bases and J dropped 4 bases, with 12 bases sitting between them. This CDR3 is 15 amino acids long. CDR3 bases: TGCGCCAGCAGCCAAGAAATCCGTATCGGCACTGAAGCTTTCTTT. Its protein is CASSQEIRIGTEAFF.

The chain couples TRBV28 to TRBJ2-7; TRBD2 agrees at 11 bases. V shed 5 bases and J 2 bases; nucleotides not matched to a gene: 5. From germline, CDR1 is MDHEN and CDR2 SYDVKM. The CDR3 has 15 amino acids. The CDR3 spells CASSRGLAETYEQYF. The CDR3 nucleotides are TGTGCCAGCAGTCGGGGACTAGCGGAGACCTACGAGCAGTACTTC. Variable domain in full (rest from reference TRBV28 and TRBJ2-7): DVKVTQSSRYLVKRTGEKVFLECVQDMDHENMFWYRQDPGLGLRLIYFSYDVKMKEKGDIPEGYSVSREKKERFSLILESASTNQTSMYLCASSRGLAETYEQYFGPGTRLTVT.

V and J are TRBV9 and TRBJ2-7, with a weak D call TRBD2 (6 bases). Germline CDR1 is SGDLS and CDR2 is YYNGEE. The germline V and J ends were trimmed by 2 bases and 4 bases, with 13 bases remaining between them. The CDR3 is 14 amino acids. CDR3 DNA: TGTGCCAGCAGCGTCTCCGGGACTTCGTACGAGCAGTACTTC. Amino acids: CASSVSGTSYEQYF.

This clone was counted a few times. CDR3 amino acids: CASSEGTSGLGETQYF. CDR3 coding DNA: TGTGCCAGCAGTGAAGGGACTAGCGGCCTTGGGGAGACCCAGTACTTC. The chain joins TRBV6-1 to TRBJ2-5; 10 bases line up with TRBD2. Per the germline V gene, CDR1 is MNHNS and CDR2 is SASEGT. J was trimmed by 5 bases and V by 1 base; bases with no gene match: 7. This CDR3 spans 16 amino acids.

This sequence joins TRBV4-1 and TRBJ1-2; no firm D call. This CDR3 is built from 13 residues. The germline V gene encodes CDR1 MGHRA and CDR2 YSYEKL. The V and J ends lost 3 bases and 0 bases respectively, with 5 bases between them. In nucleotides, the CDR3 is TGCGCCAGCAGCCACCCAGCTAACTATGGCTACACCTTC. Translating it yields CASSHPANYGYTF.

J is TRBJ1-1 and V is TRBV6-5; D ambiguous. The CDR3 extends over 13 amino acids. V shed 7 bases and J shed 8 bases, with 17 bases lying between them. Germline CDR1 is MNHEY and CDR2 is SVGAGI. The CDR3 reads CASKLEEISEAFF. DNA for the CDR3: TGTGCCAGCAAACTCGAGGAGATAAGCGAAGCTTTCTTT.

The chain recombines TRBV5-1 with TRBJ1-1; unclear D gene. Trimming took off 1 base at V and 0 bases at J, with 13 bases between the two ends. Germline values: CDR1 SGHRS, CDR2 YFSETQ. This CDR3 spans 16 amino acids. CDR3 sequence: CASSLSVGEVNTEAFF. In DNA, the CDR3 is TGCGCCAGCAGCTTGTCCGTCGGGGAAGTGAACACTGAAGCTTTCTTT.

This clone was observed a handful of times. The rearrangement links TRBV12-3 or TRBV12-4 to TRBJ2-7, with 7 positions matching TRBD1. The CDR3 length is 12 residues. The junction had 1 base not matched to a gene; V was cut back by 4 bases and J by 4 bases. In DNA form, the CDR3 reads TGTGCCAGCAGTTCCAGGGGGTACGAGCAGTACTTC. Encoded protein: CASSSRGYEQYF.

The CDR3 nucleotides read TGTGCCAGCAGTTACTCCCCCCGGGAGGGGAACACTGAAGCTTTCTTT. Protein sequence: CASSYSPREGNTEAFF. This sequence joins TRBV6-2 or TRBV6-3 and TRBJ1-1; no firm D call. The CDR3 has 16 residues. V lost 0 bases and J 1 base, leaving 12 bases between the germline ends. Germline V gene data show CDR1 as MNHEY and CDR2 as SVGEGT.

This chain uses TRBV19 with TRBJ1-3, with TRBD1 as a possible D gene (6 bases). V was trimmed by 7 bases and J by 0 bases, leaving 10 bases between them. The V gene's germline CDR1 is LNHDA and CDR2 SQIVND (reference sequence). This CDR3 has 14 residues. The CDR3 DNA is TGTGCCAGTATTCAGGGGACCTCTGGAAACACCATATATTTT. Translating gives CASIQGTSGNTIYF.

V and J are TRBV11-2 and TRBJ1-3; D remains ambiguous. The germline V gene has CDR1 SGHAT and CDR2 FQNNGV. Trimming cost V 5 bases and J 8 bases, with 19 bases left between them. The CDR3 totals 15 residues. The CDR3 DNA reads as TGTGCCAGCAGCCCATTGACGGGGAAGAGTTACACCATATATTTT. It yields the protein CASSPLTGKSYTIYF.

This chain's CDR3 is CASSRDSLSYNSPLHF. CDR3 DNA: TGTGCCAGCAGTCGGGACAGCCTCTCCTATAATTCACCCCTCCACTTT. The rearrangement uses TRBV2 and TRBJ1-6; 7 bases match TRBD1. The V segment lost 5 bases and the J segment 0 bases; nucleotides outside the gene matches: 4. CDR1 and CDR2 (germline): SNHLY, FYNNEI. This CDR3 is built from 16 residues.